The entry that follows covers one T cell receptor (beta chain) sequence. Cohort 3 recovered donors had two negative PCRs, clearance, or symptom resolution. The sample is drawn from a study of blood T cell repertoires in COVID-19. The overall study: The United States, Italy and Spain provided the acute and convalescent COVID-19 samples.

The CDR3 is 15 amino acids. J gave up 8 bases and V 3 bases, and 11 bases lay outside the gene matches. From germline, CDR1 is SGHRS and CDR2 YFSETQ. Here immunoSEQ multiplex PCR was the method, and the copy in TCRdb shows in-frame clones only, minus some. This table holds approximately 360,000 clones, roughly 80% found once. The TCR comes from a woman aged 45-65 years who had recovered from COVID-19. The sample taken for sequencing was PBMCs or T cells enriched from blood (not recorded which). The V gene is TRBV5-1, the J gene TRBJ2-1; 7 nucleotides align to TRBD1. The CDR3 bases are TGCGCCAGCAGCTCACAACCGGGACAGAATTATGAGCAGTTCTTC. Translating gives CASSSQPGQNYEQFF.